Presented here are 21 T cell receptor beta chains from one specimen sequenced in a study of shared clonotypes between healthy human individuals. TCRdb's copy holds only in-frame clones and misses some; the assay was immunoSEQ multiplex PCR. This table holds some 500,000 clones, approximately 95% found once. The sequenced sample consisted of naive CD4+ T cells sorted from blood. Described subset: CD45RA+ positively selected. These receptors were obtained from a woman in her 30s in good health.

The chain combines TRBV2 with TRBJ1-6; a weak D match, TRBD1 (5 bases). CDR3 length: 15 residues. The V gene's germline CDR1 is SNHLY and CDR2 FYNNEI. V dropped 3 bases and J dropped 9 bases, with 15 bases sitting between them. The CDR3 region has the DNA TGTGCCAGCAGTGATGGCAGGGATGATTTTTCACCCCTCCACTTT. Its protein is CASSDGRDDFSPLHF. The complete variable domain, with remaining parts taken from reference TRBV2 and TRBJ1-6, reads EPEVTQTPSHQVTQMGQEVILRCVPISNHLYFYWYRQILGQKVEFLVSFYNNEISEKSEIFDDQFSVERPDGSNFTLKIRSTKLEDSAMYFCASSDGRDDFSPLHFGNGTRLTVT.

The chain uses TRBV5-4 and TRBJ1-4, with 8 bases identical to TRBD1. In germline, CDR1 is SGHNT, CDR2 YYREEE (reference sequence). The V gene end was trimmed by 4 bases and the J gene end by 7 bases; junction bases not matched to a gene: 3. The CDR3 has 13 amino acids. CDR3 region: CASSEQGAEKLFF. CDR3 sequence (DNA): TGTGCCAGCAGCGAGCAGGGGGCTGAAAAACTGTTTTTT.

In nucleotides, the CDR3 is TGCGCCAGCAGCCCCGGACAGAGCACAGATACGCAGTATTTT. It translates to CASSPGQSTDTQYF. The chain links TRBV5-1 to TRBJ2-3; D is possibly TRBD1 (6 bases). V lost 4 bases and J lost 0, with 9 bases in between. The germline CDR1 and CDR2 sequences are SGHRS and YFSETQ. The CDR3 sequence is 14 residues long.

The rearrangement joins TRBV27 to TRBJ1-1, with 7 bases identical to TRBD1. The CDR3 is 15 amino acids. The ends lost 9 bases at V and 5 bases at J; junction bases unmatched: 15. CDR1 and CDR2 from the germline V gene are MNHEY and SMNVEV (reference sequence). CDR3 coding DNA: TGTGCCAGTTCAAACCCGGGGACAGCCTCGACTGAAGCTTTCTTT. Translation gives CASSNPGTASTEAFF.

The genes are TRBV28 and TRBJ2-5, with 7 bases that match TRBD1. The J call could be wrong; TRBJ2-7 is a better fit for the DNA end. The CDR3 consists of 15 residues. The germline V gene encodes CDR1 MDHEN and CDR2 SYDVKM. The CDR3 DNA is TGTGCCAGCAGTGAAACCCGGACAGGTTCCTACGAGCAGTACTTC. This codes for CASSETRTGSYEQYF.

This clone occurred once. This chain uses TRBV2 with TRBJ1-1; no definite D call. Germline V gives CDR1 SNHLY, CDR2 FYNNEI. This CDR3 spans 12 amino acids. The V and J ends lost 6 bases and 6 bases respectively, with 11 bases between them. This chain's CDR3 is CASSGTFPEAFF. For the CDR3, the DNA is TGTGCCAGCAGCGGCACTTTCCCTGAAGCTTTCTTT.

The J gene is TRBJ1-6, the V gene TRBV4-1; D unclear. Per germline, CDR1 MGHRA and CDR2 YSYEKL. The CDR3 spans 17 residues. Between the trimmed V and J ends, which lost 1 base and 0 bases, there was a span of 10 bases. The CDR3 DNA is TGCGCCAGCAGCCAAGGTTCAGCTTACTCCTATAATTCACCCCTCCACTTT. It translates to CASSQGSAYSYNSPLHF.

The chain is built from TRBV2 and TRBJ1-5, with 8 positions matching TRBD1. The V segment lost 8 bases and the J segment 7 bases; nucleotides outside the gene matches: 13. Germline CDR1 SNHLY, CDR2 FYNNEI. The CDR3 length is 15 residues. This CDR3 reads CASSREQGAFQPQHF. CDR3 coding DNA: TGTGCCAGCTCCCGGGAGCAGGGGGCGTTCCAGCCCCAGCATTTT.

The J gene is TRBJ1-5, the V gene TRBV19; possible D gene TRBD1, 5 bases. Looked up from germline, CDR1 is LNHDA and CDR2 is SQIVND (reference sequence). The CDR3 contains 13 residues. V was clipped by 6 bases and J by 4 bases, with 10 bases between them. The CDR3 loop reads CASRGQINQPQHF. CDR3 bases: TGTGCCAGTAGAGGACAAATTAATCAGCCCCAGCATTTT.

This rearrangement joins TRBV7-6 to TRBJ2-5; D remains ambiguous. CDR3 length equals 15 residues. Trimming shortened V by 1 base and J by 2 bases, and 11 bases separated the two germline ends. Germline-derived CDR1 and CDR2 are SGHVS and FNYEAQ. The CDR3 loop reads CASSLELGWQETQYF. In nucleotides, the CDR3 is TGTGCCAGCAGCTTAGAGTTAGGGTGGCAAGAGACCCAGTACTTC.

The rearrangement joins TRBV2 to TRBJ2-1; perhaps TRBD2 as D (5 bases). The CDR3 has 16 amino acids. Germline loops: CDR1 SNHLY, CDR2 FYNNEI. V lost 5 bases and J 4 bases, leaving 18 bases between the germline ends. Here the CDR3 reads CASSKGVVRKYNEQFF. The DNA of the CDR3 is TGTGCCAGCAGTAAGGGAGTAGTCAGAAAATACAATGAGCAGTTCTTC. The full variable domain, rest sourced from reference TRBV2 and TRBJ2-1, is EPEVTQTPSHQVTQMGQEVILRCVPISNHLYFYWYRQILGQKVEFLVSFYNNEISEKSEIFDDQFSVERPDGSNFTLKIRSTKLEDSAMYFCASSKGVVRKYNEQFFGPGTRLTVL.

The chain combines TRBV28 with TRBJ2-2; 12 nucleotides line up with TRBD2. After removal of 7 bases from V and 4 bases from J, the junction contained 16 bases not matched to a gene. The CDR3 length is 19 residues. CDR1 and CDR2 from the germline V gene are MDHEN and SYDVKM. CDR3 amino acids: CASKQLAGGPPTVTGELFF. DNA for the CDR3: TGTGCCAGCAAACAACTAGCGGGAGGACCCCCCACTGTCACCGGGGAGCTGTTTTTT. Based on the CDR3 plus reference TRBV28 and TRBJ2-2, the full variable domain is DVKVTQSSRYLVKRTGEKVFLECVQDMDHENMFWYRQDPGLGLRLIYFSYDVKMKEKGDIPEGYSVSREKKERFSLILESASTNQTSMYLCASKQLAGGPPTVTGELFFGEGSRLTVL.

The chain carries TRBV13 and TRBJ2-2, with 9 bases that match TRBD1. Germline V gives CDR1 PRHDT, CDR2 FYEKMQ (reference sequence). The CDR3 extends over 17 amino acids. Trimming at V came to 0 bases and at J to 5 bases, leaving 7 bases not matched to a gene. DNA for the CDR3: TGTGCCAGCAGCTTAGGTTTACAGGGGGCGGTTACCGGGGAGCTGTTTTTT. Encoded protein: CASSLGLQGAVTGELFF.

The chain uses TRBV18 and TRBJ2-7; a weak D match, TRBD1 (6 bases). The CDR3 runs 15 residues. The ends were cut back, 3 bases at V and 5 bases at J, with 17 bases in the middle. Germline CDR1 is KGHSH and CDR2 is LQKENI. CDR3 bases: TGTGCCAGCTCACCTGGGACAACTTTTGGGAACGAGCAGTACTTC. The encoded protein is CASSPGTTFGNEQYF.

This rearrangement joins TRBV19 to TRBJ2-5; tentative D call: TRBD1 (5 bases). Germline V lookup: CDR1 LNHDA, CDR2 SQIVND (reference sequence). Trimming removed 5 bases from V and 8 bases from J, with 15 bases in between. CDR3 length: 13 residues. In nucleotides, the CDR3 is TGTGCCAGTAGTGGGGCAGGGCCAGTAACCCAGTACTTC. It is translated as CASSGAGPVTQYF.

The CDR3 region is CASSAAGPGNTIYF. CDR3 nucleotides: TGTGCCAGCAGTGCCGCAGGGCCTGGAAACACCATATATTTT. This sequence joins TRBV6-5 and TRBJ1-3; D perhaps matches TRBD1 (5 bases). Trimming left V 5 bases short and J 2 bases short, with 10 bases between. The CDR3 totals 14 residues. The germline V gene has CDR1 MNHEY and CDR2 SVGAGI.

The chain uses TRBV11-2 and TRBJ2-7; 10 bases align to TRBD2. The CDR3 contains 14 residues. The germline V gene encodes CDR1 SGHAT and CDR2 FQNNGV. V lost 5 bases, J lost 6 bases, and 7 bases stayed unmatched. CDR3: CASSPTGTSAEQYF. The CDR3 DNA reads as TGTGCCAGCAGCCCGACAGGGACTAGCGCCGAGCAGTACTTC.

This chain links TRBV7-2 with TRBJ1-4; TRBD1 matches 8 bases. There are 15 residues in the CDR3. CDR1 SGHTA and CDR2 FQGNSA come from the germline V gene. The V and J ends lost 3 bases and 7 bases, in that order; junction bases with no gene match: 7. The CDR3 nucleotides read TGTGCCAGCAGCTTCGACAGGGGAGTGGGTGAAAAACTGTTTTTT. Translated: CASSFDRGVGEKLFF.

This chain uses TRBV27 with TRBJ1-3; TRBD1 aligns across 7 bases. With V trimmed by 9 bases and J by 3 bases, 17 bases remained unmatched. Germline-derived CDR1 and CDR2 are MNHEY and SMNVEV (reference sequence). The CDR3 sequence is 17 residues long. This CDR3 is CASPPPRGRDLGNTIYF. CDR3 DNA: TGTGCCAGTCCCCCGCCGAGGGGGCGCGATCTTGGAAACACCATATATTTT.

The DNA for the CDR3 is TGTGCCAGCAGCCCTAGACAGGTGATCATGAACACTGAAGCTTTCTTT. It is translated as CASSPRQVIMNTEAFF. This chain joins TRBV7-9 and TRBJ1-1; D might be TRBD1 (6 bases). The length of the CDR3 is 16 residues. The germline V gene has CDR1 SEHNR and CDR2 FQNEAQ (reference sequence). The V and J ends lost 5 bases and 0 bases respectively, with 16 bases between them.

The chain employs TRBV5-6 and TRBJ2-7, with a weak D call TRBD2 (5 bases). There are 14 residues in the CDR3. The germline V gene has CDR1 SGHDT and CDR2 YYEEEE. Between the trimmed V and J ends, which lost 0 bases and 2 bases, there was a span of 9 bases. In DNA form, the CDR3 reads TGTGCCAGCAGCTTGGAGGGAGCGACCTACGAGCAGTACTTC. The encoded protein is CASSLEGATYEQYF.